Sequencing of this T cell receptor (beta chain) was carried out in a study of glioma-infiltrating T cells after dendritic cell vaccination. Time point given: after dendritic cell vaccination, including at tumor progression/relapse. This table comes from immunoSEQ multiplex PCR, and its TCRdb copy is limited to in-frame clones, with some not included. The sample contains roughly 85,000 clones, roughly 85% of which appear only once. Sequencing used blood, obtained after dendritic cell vaccination. This receptor was identified in a human donor with glioblastoma.

CDR3 nucleotides: TGTGCCAGCAGCTTAAGTCAGGGGGCTAGAGCTTTCTTT. This gives the protein CASSLSQGARAFF. V usage is TRBV7-8 and J usage is TRBJ1-1; 8 bases agree with TRBD1. V lost 2 bases to trimming and J lost 10 bases; unmatched junction nucleotides: 6. The germline V gene encodes CDR1 SGHVS and CDR2 FQNEAQ. The CDR3 is 13 residues long. The whole variable domain, filled in from reference TRBV7-8 and TRBJ1-1, reads GAGVSQSPRYKVAKRGQDVALRCDPISGHVSLFWYQQALGQGPEFLTYFQNEAQLDKSGLPSDRFFAERPEGSVSTLKIQRTQQEDSAVYLCASSLSQGARAFFGQGTRLTVV.